The rows below give T cell receptor beta chains drawn from one sample of a study of T-cell memory formation after mild COVID-19. A single record per CDR3 protein comes from TCRdb applying MiXCR to the 5' RACE reads. The sample yields over 400,000 distinct CDR3 sequences, about 25% seen once. What was sequenced was PBMCs or a T cell subset sorted from them (not recorded which). The source is an adult woman who had mild COVID-19 (a few samples of this study predate the infection). Cell type and time point are not known. Both conserved end residues are part of each CDR3. Each record gives: V gene, clone size, J gene, D gene, CDR3 DNA, CDR3 protein. The D gene is left open where the match is weak. Some rows mark clone size as missing; the rest say once, few, many or name a class of expanded clone.

v_call: TRBV10-3
clone_size: -
j_call: TRBJ1-2
d_call: -
cdr3_nt: TGTGCCATCAGTGATGGCGGGATTAGTGGTGGCTACACCTTC
cdr3_aa: CAISDGGISGGYTF

v_call: TRBV3-1
clone_size: few
j_call: TRBJ2-1
d_call: -
cdr3_nt: TGTGCCAGCAGCCGCAACGGGGATAATGAGCAGTTCTTC
cdr3_aa: CASSRNGDNEQFF

v_call: TRBV5-5
clone_size: -
j_call: TRBJ2-1
d_call: -
cdr3_nt: TGTGCCAGCAGCCCATGGAAGTACAATGAGCAGTTCTTC
cdr3_aa: CASSPWKYNEQFF

v_call: TRBV20-1
clone_size: -
j_call: TRBJ1-2
d_call: -
cdr3_nt: TGCAGTGCTAGAGCCCAGGGTTTGGACTCCTATGGCTACACCTTC
cdr3_aa: CSARAQGLDSYGYTF

v_call: TRBV5-1
clone_size: -
j_call: TRBJ1-4
d_call: TRBD1
cdr3_nt: TGCGCCACCCGGCCGGGGGACAGGGTGATCGAAAAACTGTTTTTT
cdr3_aa: CATRPGDRVIEKLFF

v_call: TRBV24-1
clone_size: few
j_call: TRBJ2-1
d_call: -
cdr3_nt: TGTGCCACCAGGGGGGTCAGTTTCGATGAGCAGTTCTTC
cdr3_aa: CATRGVSFDEQFF

v_call: TRBV7-2
clone_size: few
j_call: TRBJ1-2
d_call: TRBD1
cdr3_nt: TGTGCCAGCAGTCGACCGGGACAGGGGGGCCTAAATTACTATGGCTACACCTTC
cdr3_aa: CASSRPGQGGLNYYGYTF

v_call: TRBV9
clone_size: few
j_call: TRBJ1-1
d_call: -
cdr3_nt: TGTGCCAGCAGCGTAGGGGGGTGGGGTGACACTGAAGCTTTCTTT
cdr3_aa: CASSVGGWGDTEAFF

v_call: TRBV14
clone_size: -
j_call: TRBJ1-2
d_call: -
cdr3_nt: TGTGCCAGCAGTCCTGGGCCTTCTGTCAACTATGGCTACACCTTC
cdr3_aa: CASSPGPSVNYGYTF

v_call: TRBV6-2/TRBV6-3
clone_size: -
j_call: TRBJ2-2
d_call: TRBD1
cdr3_nt: TGTGCCAGCAGTCGGCGGGACAGGGGGGCCGGGGAGCTGTTTTTT
cdr3_aa: CASSRRDRGAGELFF

v_call: TRBV27
clone_size: -
j_call: TRBJ1-1
d_call: TRBD1
cdr3_nt: TGTGCCAGCAGTTTATCAGGGGGCCTTGTTTCTAGGGACACTGAAGCTTTCTTT
cdr3_aa: CASSLSGGLVSRDTEAFF

v_call: TRBV9
clone_size: few
j_call: TRBJ2-5
d_call: -
cdr3_nt: TGTGCCAGCAGCGTAGAAGGGTACCAAGAGACCCAGTACTTC
cdr3_aa: CASSVEGYQETQYF

v_call: TRBV15
clone_size: few
j_call: TRBJ1-2
d_call: -
cdr3_nt: TGTGCCACCAGCGGTCAGGGGCCCTATAGCTACACCTTC
cdr3_aa: CATSGQGPYSYTF

v_call: TRBV6-1
clone_size: -
j_call: TRBJ1-4
d_call: -
cdr3_nt: TGTGCCAGCAGTGATCAAGTGACACCAACTAATGAAAAACTGTTTTTT
cdr3_aa: CASSDQVTPTNEKLFF

v_call: TRBV7-9
clone_size: -
j_call: TRBJ1-3
d_call: -
cdr3_nt: TGTGCCAGCAGCTTCGCAGGGAAGGCGGGAAACACCATATATTTT
cdr3_aa: CASSFAGKAGNTIYF

v_call: TRBV3-1
clone_size: few
j_call: TRBJ2-3
d_call: TRBD2
cdr3_nt: TGTGCCAGCAGCCAAGATCCAGTAGCGGGGACCTTTACGGCAGATACGCAGTATTTT
cdr3_aa: CASSQDPVAGTFTADTQYF

v_call: TRBV7-3
clone_size: few
j_call: TRBJ1-1
d_call: -
cdr3_nt: TGTGCCAGCAGGGTTAGTTCTGGGAACACTGAAGCTTTCTTT
cdr3_aa: CASRVSSGNTEAFF

v_call: TRBV7-6
clone_size: -
j_call: TRBJ1-1
d_call: -
cdr3_nt: TGTGCCAGCAGCAAAGGGGATGAAGCTTTCTTT
cdr3_aa: CASSKGDEAFF

v_call: TRBV5-1
clone_size: -
j_call: TRBJ1-2
d_call: TRBD1
cdr3_nt: TGCGCCAGCAGCTTGGATGGGACAGGCCGGTCTGGCTACACCTTC
cdr3_aa: CASSLDGTGRSGYTF

v_call: TRBV9
clone_size: -
j_call: TRBJ2-1
d_call: TRBD2
cdr3_nt: TGTGCCAGCAGCGTCAGAGCAAAAACTAGCGGGAGTTTCTCCTACAATGAGCAGTTCTTC
cdr3_aa: CASSVRAKTSGSFSYNEQFF

v_call: TRBV7-9
clone_size: -
j_call: TRBJ2-5
d_call: -
cdr3_nt: TGTGCCAGCAGTTTGTCTACTCAAGAGACCCAGTACTTC
cdr3_aa: CASSLSTQETQYF

v_call: TRBV6-6
clone_size: -
j_call: TRBJ1-2
d_call: -
cdr3_nt: TGTGCCAGCAGTTCAAAGACAGCTAACTATGGCTACACCTTC
cdr3_aa: CASSSKTANYGYTF

v_call: TRBV24-1
clone_size: few
j_call: TRBJ2-7
d_call: -
cdr3_nt: TGTGCCACCAGTGCCCTTCCGGGAGACGGTCAGTACTTC
cdr3_aa: CATSALPGDGQYF

v_call: TRBV7-9
clone_size: few
j_call: TRBJ2-3
d_call: TRBD2
cdr3_nt: TGTGCCAGCAGCTTCAAGCGGGGGGTCACAGATACGCAGTATTTT
cdr3_aa: CASSFKRGVTDTQYF

v_call: TRBV7-3
clone_size: -
j_call: TRBJ1-1
d_call: -
cdr3_nt: TGTGCCAGCAAAGGGGGTACGAACACTGAAGCTTTCTTT
cdr3_aa: CASKGGTNTEAFF

v_call: TRBV12-3/TRBV12-4
clone_size: -
j_call: TRBJ2-2
d_call: -
cdr3_nt: TGTGCCAGCAGGACAAGTCACGGGGAGCTGTTTTTT
cdr3_aa: CASRTSHGELFF

v_call: TRBV29-1
clone_size: -
j_call: TRBJ2-7
d_call: -
cdr3_nt: TGCAGCGTTGTAGGGGACCACTCCTACGAGCAGTACTTC
cdr3_aa: CSVVGDHSYEQYF

v_call: TRBV19
clone_size: once
j_call: TRBJ2-3
d_call: TRBD2
cdr3_nt: TGTGCCAGTAGTTCCCGGACTAGCGTAAGCACAGATACGCAGTATTTT
cdr3_aa: CASSSRTSVSTDTQYF

v_call: TRBV7-9
clone_size: many
j_call: TRBJ2-7
d_call: -
cdr3_nt: TGTGCCAGCAGCTTAGGACTAAATTACGAGCAGTACTTC
cdr3_aa: CASSLGLNYEQYF

v_call: TRBV7-2
clone_size: -
j_call: TRBJ2-1
d_call: TRBD2
cdr3_nt: TGTGCCAGCGGGTCCTGGACTAGCGGCTCCTACAATGAGCAGTTCTTC
cdr3_aa: CASGSWTSGSYNEQFF

v_call: TRBV9
clone_size: -
j_call: TRBJ1-1
d_call: -
cdr3_nt: TGTGCCAGCAGCGGTCCCAGGGGAGCAGGTACTGAAGCTTTCTTT
cdr3_aa: CASSGPRGAGTEAFF

v_call: TRBV29-1
clone_size: few
j_call: TRBJ2-7
d_call: -
cdr3_nt: TGCAGCGTTGACGGGGAAGCCAACGAGCAGTACTTC
cdr3_aa: CSVDGEANEQYF

v_call: TRBV4-1
clone_size: -
j_call: TRBJ1-4
d_call: -
cdr3_nt: TGCGCCAGCAGCCAAGTGGTAAATGAAAAACTGTTTTTT
cdr3_aa: CASSQVVNEKLFF

v_call: TRBV4-1
clone_size: -
j_call: TRBJ1-1
d_call: -
cdr3_nt: TGCGCCAGCAGCCAAGATCAGACGTTTACGCGCACTGAAGCTTTCTTT
cdr3_aa: CASSQDQTFTRTEAFF

v_call: TRBV12-3/TRBV12-4
clone_size: many
j_call: TRBJ1-2
d_call: -
cdr3_nt: TGTGCCAGCAGTTCTAACCAGGGGAGGTATGGCTACACCTTC
cdr3_aa: CASSSNQGRYGYTF

v_call: TRBV9
clone_size: -
j_call: TRBJ2-2
d_call: -
cdr3_nt: TGTGCCAGCAGCGGACGATCCCAGGGAGGTCGTTCGAACACCGGGGAGCTGTTTTTT
cdr3_aa: CASSGRSQGGRSNTGELFF

v_call: TRBV19
clone_size: -
j_call: TRBJ2-3
d_call: -
cdr3_nt: TGTGCACGCCGACTTGTGGGATTTGACACAGATACGCAGTATTTT
cdr3_aa: CARRLVGFDTDTQYF

v_call: TRBV6-5
clone_size: -
j_call: TRBJ2-5
d_call: -
cdr3_nt: TGTGCCAGCAGTTACTCGATATCCGGGGAGACCCAGTACTTC
cdr3_aa: CASSYSISGETQYF

v_call: TRBV20-1
clone_size: -
j_call: TRBJ1-5
d_call: -
cdr3_nt: TGCAGTGCTACCCAGGACAGAAATCAGCCCCAGCATTTT
cdr3_aa: CSATQDRNQPQHF

v_call: TRBV7-6
clone_size: few
j_call: TRBJ2-3
d_call: TRBD2
cdr3_nt: TGTGCCAGCAGCTCCCTAGCGGATACTAGCACAGATACGCAGTATTTT
cdr3_aa: CASSSLADTSTDTQYF